The 14 T cell receptor beta chains below all came from one sample that was sequenced in a study of blood T cell repertoires in COVID-19. Repertoires were generated with immunoSEQ multiplex PCR, while TCRdb's copy carries only in-frame clones and drops some. The sample shows 60,000 to 75,000 clones, around 87% of them seen only once. Sequencing input: peripheral blood. The source is a human donor in a cohort sampled during active COVID-19.

This chain uses TRBV9 with TRBJ2-7; a weak D match, TRBD1 (9 bases). The CDR3 sequence is 17 residues long. The V end lost 4 bases, the J end lost 0 bases, and 20 bases lay between the germline ends. From germline, CDR1 is SGDLS and CDR2 YYNGEE. This chain's CDR3 is CASSPRRGDRDSYEQYF. CDR3 sequence (DNA): TGTGCCAGCAGCCCCCGGCGGGGGGACAGGGACTCCTACGAGCAGTACTTC.

The genes are TRBV9 and TRBJ2-1, with 9 nucleotides matching TRBD2. The CDR3 extends over 15 amino acids. The J segment lost 7 bases and the V segment lost 5 bases, leaving 10 bases of the junction unmatched. Germline CDR1 is SGDLS and CDR2 is YYNGEE. CDR3 sequence (DNA): TGTGCCAGCAGTGGAACGGGACTAGCTCTGAATGAGCAGTTCTTC. Translating it yields CASSGTGLALNEQFF.

V usage is TRBV5-5 and J usage is TRBJ2-7, with D possibly matching TRBD2 (5 bases). This CDR3 region has 14 residues. Trimming took 0 bases from V and 7 from J, leaving 14 bases between them. Germline loops: CDR1 SGHKS, CDR2 YYEKEE (reference sequence). CDR3 coding DNA: TGTGCCAGCAGCTTGGGGCTAGCTGTGAGTGAGCAGTACTTC. Translated, it gives CASSLGLAVSEQYF. Based on the CDR3 plus reference TRBV5-5 and TRBJ2-7, the full variable domain is DAGVTQSPTHLIKTRGQQVTLRCSPISGHKSVSWYQQVLGQGPQFIFQYYEKEERGRGNFPDRFSARQFPNYSSELNVNALLLGDSALYLCASSLGLAVSEQYFGPGTRLTVT.

V gene TRBV6-6 combines with J gene TRBJ1-1; tentatively, D is TRBD1 (5 bases). The germline CDR1 and CDR2 sequences are MNHNY and SVGAGI (reference sequence). V lost 2 bases and J lost 3, with 7 bases in between. This CDR3 spans 13 amino acids. CDR3 DNA sequence: TGTGCCAGCAGTTACAAAGGGGACACTGAAGCTTTCTTT. Translating it yields CASSYKGDTEAFF.

The chain has TRBV6-5 and TRBJ2-1; 8 positions agree with TRBD2. Germline V lookup: CDR1 MNHEY, CDR2 SVGAGI. V lost 4 bases to trimming and J lost 5 bases; unmatched junction nucleotides: 7. The CDR3 consists of 15 residues. CDR3 coding DNA: TGTGCCAGCAGTTCACCGGGACTAGGGGACAATGAGCAGTTCTTC. Translation gives CASSSPGLGDNEQFF.

The gene calls are TRBV3-1 (or the pseudogene TRBV3-2) and TRBJ2-7; TRBD2 matches at 10 bases. The length of the CDR3 is 16 residues. V was pared by 6 bases and J by 1 base, with 9 bases of the junction left unmatched. Germline V gives CDR1 LGHDT, CDR2 YNNKEL (reference sequence). The CDR3 sequence: CASSSFILAGSYEQYF. In DNA, the CDR3 is TGTGCCAGCAGTTCCTTTATACTAGCGGGGTCCTACGAGCAGTACTTC.

This chain joins TRBV7-2 and TRBJ2-7; D gene uncertain. V dropped 2 bases and J dropped 7 bases, with 9 bases sitting between them. Germline CDR1 is SGHTA and CDR2 is FQGNSA. This CDR3 is 12 amino acids long. The chain's CDR3 is CASSLSSLEQYF. The DNA for the CDR3 is TGTGCCAGCAGCTTATCGTCGTTGGAGCAGTACTTC.

The count of this clone is one. This rearrangement joins TRBV10-3 to TRBJ2-1; D possibly corresponds to TRBD2 (6 bases). Germline-derived CDR1 and CDR2 are ENHRY and SYGVKD. The CDR3 sequence is 16 residues long. V lost 2 bases, J lost 0 bases, and 11 bases lay in between. CDR3 amino acids: CAISELRGYSYNEQFF. CDR3 nucleotides: TGTGCCATCAGTGAGCTTCGGGGGTACTCCTACAATGAGCAGTTCTTC.

The V and J genes are TRBV19 and TRBJ2-1, with D unresolved. The CDR3 runs to 13 residues. Germline V lookup: CDR1 LNHDA, CDR2 SQIVND (reference sequence). Trimming took off 6 bases at V and 0 bases at J, with 6 bases between the two ends. As DNA, the CDR3 is TGTGCCAGTAGCGCTACCTCCTACAATGAGCAGTTCTTC. Translating gives CASSATSYNEQFF.

The V call is TRBV5-4, the J call TRBJ2-7, with D possibly being TRBD2 (5 bases). In germline, CDR1 is SGHNT, CDR2 YYREEE (reference sequence). The length of the CDR3 is 13 residues. The V end lost 3 bases, the J end lost 5 bases, and 12 bases lay between the germline ends. The chain's CDR3 is CASSSRGYHEQYF. As DNA, the CDR3 is TGTGCCAGCAGCTCGAGAGGGTACCACGAGCAGTACTTC. Drawing the rest from reference TRBV5-4 and TRBJ2-7, the complete variable domain is ETGVTQSPTHLIKTRGQQVTLRCSSQSGHNTVSWYQQALGQGPQFIFQYYREEENGRGNFPPRFSGLQFPNYSSELNVNALELDDSALYLCASSSRGYHEQYFGPGTRLTVT.

The CDR3 region has the DNA TGTGCCAGCAGCTCTCATGACAGGCTAGTAGTTGGCACAGATACGCAGTATTTT. Translation: CASSSHDRLVVGTDTQYF. The chain carries TRBV9 and TRBJ2-3, with D possibly TRBD1 on 6 matching bases. The CDR3 has 18 residues. The germline V gene encodes CDR1 SGDLS and CDR2 YYNGEE. Trimming pared 4 bases from V and 1 base from J, leaving 22 bases between.

This clone is a singleton in its sample. This chain joins TRBV7-9 and TRBJ2-1; D unclear. Deletions cut 5 bases from V and 0 bases from J, with 8 bases between. CDR1 and CDR2 from the germline V gene are SEHNR and FQNEAQ (reference sequence). CDR3 length: 14 residues. CDR3 region: CASSGGISYNEQFF. In nucleotides, the CDR3 is TGTGCCAGCAGCGGCGGTATCTCCTACAATGAGCAGTTCTTC.

This rearrangement joins TRBV9 to TRBJ1-1; D is possibly TRBD1 (5 bases). Per the germline V gene, CDR1 is SGDLS and CDR2 is YYNGEE. V was cut by 0 bases and J by 6 bases, with 9 bases left in between. There are 13 residues in the CDR3. The CDR3 region is CASSVVGGSEAFF. The CDR3 DNA is TGTGCCAGCAGCGTAGTCGGGGGTTCTGAAGCTTTCTTT.

This chain connects TRBV5-5 to TRBJ2-3, with a possible D match to TRBD2 (5 bases). The V end lost 4 bases, the J end lost 5 bases, and 23 bases lay between the germline ends. The CDR3 loop spans 17 amino acids. Germline V CDR1 and CDR2: SGHKS, YYEKEE (reference sequence). The CDR3 bases are TGTGCCAGCAGCCCCAATGGAGCGGCCCTTTTGGGAGATACGCAGTATTTT. It is translated as CASSPNGAALLGDTQYF.